This TCR beta chain was sequenced for a study of T cells in Graves' hyperthyroidism and ophthalmopathy (dated by TCRdb to about 2019). Regarding the complete study: Peripheral blood was collected at initial diagnosis, before any treatment. To identify TCR V-J signatures that set the groups apart, the researchers used a discovery cohort of 100 or so patients, made up of around 42 with Graves' ophthalmopathy and 57 with stable Graves' hyperthyroidism. An independent validation cohort of fewer than 20 hyperthyroidism patients and about 16 patients who later progressed to ophthalmopathy tested prospective prediction of ophthalmopathy. The roughly 100 discovery patients were randomly divided into training and test sets at a 7:3 ratio. In roughly six Graves' hyperthyroidism patients, the study also compared T-cell repertoires from thyroid tissue with T-cell repertoires from blood. After sampling, hyperthyroidism patients received methimazole starting at 30 mg daily, and ophthalmopathy patients received high-dose intravenous methylprednisolone. The paper reports TCR Vbeta CDR3 sequencing of roughly 140 peripheral blood samples: approximately 41 ophthalmopathy, fewer than 85 hyperthyroidism and around 17 progressor patients.

The TCR beta CDR3 regions were amplified from RNA transcripts. The first round of RT-PCR for the TCR CDR3 was performed with the HTBI primer set and the Qiagen OneStep RT-PCR kit. Libraries were constructed in a second round of multiplex PCR, after which size selection and purification were performed. Paired-end sequencing of the libraries was performed with 100 bp reads on an Illumina HiSeq2000. The paper's processing steps were these. Raw data were processed with SOAPnuke, discarding reads with adapters, uncalled bases, mean Phred below 15, or no exact constant-primer or identifier match. High-quality paired reads were merged using COPE v1.2.5, and each unique nucleotide sequence was defined as a clonotype. MiTCR v1.1 was used to align the clonotypes against IMGT TRBV, TRBD and TRBJ reference segments. Only V-J combinations with frequency above 0.0001, covering 99.2% of repertoires, were analysed. The TCS score was defined as F50 (clonal expansion) divided by E x V (chaos), with BLOSUM62-based TCRdist calculated between CDR3 peptides within each V-J. Welch's t-statistics and random forest reduced fewer than 600 V-J features to 13, which were used in a naive Bayes classifier (R e1071). TCRdb took the public reads, trimmed them with fastp at Q25, ran MiXCR for clone calling and kept in-frame beta chains. A single entry per CDR3 protein holds the most common genes and DNA from its merged rows. These V and J calls are TCRdb output, not the study's own analysis. The sample contains about 96,000 distinct CDR3 sequences, over 50% of them found a single time. The ten largest clones capture roughly 29% of the sample.

In this sample, this clonotype turned up many times. Its cognate antigen has yet to be identified. Per-base qualities were not stored, and no clone one base away is much larger. The germline ends are 8 bases apart after V is trimmed by 3 bases and J by 4 bases. As encoded in the germline V gene, CDR1 is SGHTA while CDR2 is FQGNSA. The CDR3 spans 13 residues, from the cysteine through the phenylalanine. CDR3 DNA only is kept here, 39 bases in frame from base 1. Graves' hyperthyroidism was defined as stable when no progression to ophthalmopathy occurred over 18 months of follow-up. The hyperthyroidism patients were between 18 and 65 years old and newly diagnosed, with a disease duration of less than 2 months. Exclusion was applied to patients with uncontrolled infections, other autoimmune diseases, pregnancy or lactation. Clinical symptoms, serum thyroxine and TRAb, thyroid ultrasound, and orbital computed tomography formed the basis for the diagnoses. Ficoll-Paque density gradient centrifugation was used to isolate PBMCs from approximately 11 ml of fresh peripheral blood. Total RNA was extracted with Trizol reagent, and quality was checked on an Agilent 2100 Bioanalyzer.

Findings and caveats that apply to the study as a whole: No statistical method was used to set the sample size in advance, and investigators knew the group allocation. Most expanded thyroid clonotypes (frequency above 0.001) were also detected in blood, suggesting blood repertoires may reflect thyroid immune responses. A 13 V-J signature model separated ophthalmopathy from stable hyperthyroidism, with around 88% sensitivity and 81% to 83% specificity in cross-validation and 80%/75% in testing. During validation, the model predicted progression to ophthalmopathy a median of approximately six months ahead of onset, with approximately 71% sensitivity and about 72% specificity.

This sequence was found in a woman aged 40 to 49 with Graves' hyperthyroidism. This chain is built from TRBV7-2 and TRBJ2-3; a confident D gene designation cannot be given. Sequenced sample: blood. DNA sequence: TGTGCCAGCAGCTTCGTGGCCCCAGATACGCAGTATTTT. This sequence encodes CASSFVAPDTQYF.